This T cell receptor beta chain was captured by sequencing in a study of cytomegalovirus exposure and HLA in healthy donors. Per germline, CDR1 MNHNS and CDR2 SASEGT. This CDR3 region has 16 residues. The V and J ends lost 1 base and 0 bases, in that order; junction bases with no gene match: 4. The PCR employed 60 Vbeta primers together with 13 Jbeta primers. The protocol was immunoSEQ multiplex PCR, while the TCRdb copy is restricted to in-frame clones and leaves out a portion. This sample has 120,000 or so clones, with around 83% found just once. Input material: PBMCs. This chain connects TRBV6-1 to TRBJ2-3; 7 bases are a match to TRBD2. The sequence derives from a human donor in good health. In DNA, the CDR3 is TGTGCCAGCAGTGAAGGGTGGGGGGGTAGCACAGATACGCAGTATTTT. This encodes CASSEGWGGSTDTQYF.